This T cell receptor (beta chain) was captured in a study of read filtering for tumor transcriptome and immune sequencing. Study conclusions and caveats: Roughly 79% of IR-seq clonotypes had one read, totaling approximately 3.3% of reads; RNA-seq: 74.6% and 44.6%.

The library was built from about 370 ng RNA with molecular barcoded adaptors for alpha/delta and beta/gamma chains. Each CDR3 protein is one row after TCRdb ran MiXCR on the reads. The data show around 33,000 distinct CDR3 sequences, approximately 18% seen once. This clonotype is termed medium-sized. No antigen is known for it. The CDR3 covers 13 residues. Germline CDR1 is LGHNA and CDR2 is YNFKEQ. Trimming removed 0 bases at V and 4 bases at J, with 7 bases between. The sequencing sample was made of a population of CD138-negative cells sorted from bone marrow. The receptor was derived from a donor aged 40 or over with multiple myeloma. The rearrangement uses TRBV4-2 and TRBJ2-7; D perhaps matches TRBD1 (5 bases). The CDR3 spells CASSQDQGYEQYF. The CDR3 bases are TGTGCCAGCAGCCAAGATCAGGGTTACGAGCAGTACTTC.